The entry that follows covers one T cell receptor beta chain sequence. For the second PCR, which ran for about 6 to 11 cycles, a sample-barcoded 5' primer and a J-beta primer mix were used. TCRdb analysed the 5' RACE reads with MiXCR anew, one entry per CDR3 protein. The table records some 800,000 distinct CDR3 sequences, around 45% of them present only once. V was cut by 1 base and J by 6 bases, with 10 bases left in between. CDR1 and CDR2 from the germline V gene are SGHKS and YYEKEE (reference sequence). The CDR3 sequence is 14 residues long. This sample is drawn from a study of blood T cells in healthy people across ages.

Sequenced: blood. The TCR comes from a man aged 60-69 years in good health. The rearrangement joins TRBV5-5 to TRBJ2-2, with D unresolved. CDR3 coding DNA: TGTGCCAGCAGCTTGATAGGGTACCCCGGGGAGCTGTTTTTT. This codes for CASSLIGYPGELFF.